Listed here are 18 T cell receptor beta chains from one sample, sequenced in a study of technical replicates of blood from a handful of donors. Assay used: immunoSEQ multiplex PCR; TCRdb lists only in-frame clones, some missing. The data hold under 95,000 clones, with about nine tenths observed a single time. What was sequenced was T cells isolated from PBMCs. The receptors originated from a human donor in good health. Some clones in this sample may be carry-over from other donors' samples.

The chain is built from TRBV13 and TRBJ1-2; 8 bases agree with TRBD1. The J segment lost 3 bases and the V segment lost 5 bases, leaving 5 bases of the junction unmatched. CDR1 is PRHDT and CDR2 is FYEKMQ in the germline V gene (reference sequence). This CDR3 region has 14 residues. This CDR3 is CASSQDRAHYGYTF. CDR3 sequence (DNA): TGTGCCAGCAGCCAGGACAGGGCCCACTATGGCTACACCTTC. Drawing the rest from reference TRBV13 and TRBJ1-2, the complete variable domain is AAGVIQSPRHLIKEKRETATLKCYPIPRHDTVYWYQQGPGQDPQFLISFYEKMQSDKGSIPDRFSAQQFSDYHSELNMSSLELGDSALYFCASSQDRAHYGYTFGSGTRLTVV.

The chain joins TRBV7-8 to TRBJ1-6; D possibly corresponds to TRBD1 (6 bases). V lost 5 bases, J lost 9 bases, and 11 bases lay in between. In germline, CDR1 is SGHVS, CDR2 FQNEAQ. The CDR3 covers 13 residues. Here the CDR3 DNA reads TGTGCCAGCAGCGGCACAGGGAGTTCACCCCTCCACTTT. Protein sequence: CASSGTGSSPLHF.

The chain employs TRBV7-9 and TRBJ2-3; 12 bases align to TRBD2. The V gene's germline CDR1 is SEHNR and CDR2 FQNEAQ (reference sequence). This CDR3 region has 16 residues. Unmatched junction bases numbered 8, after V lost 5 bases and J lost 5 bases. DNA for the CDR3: TGTGCCAGCAGCCCTAGCGGGAGGGCCGGGCGAGATACGCAGTATTTT. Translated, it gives CASSPSGRAGRDTQYF.

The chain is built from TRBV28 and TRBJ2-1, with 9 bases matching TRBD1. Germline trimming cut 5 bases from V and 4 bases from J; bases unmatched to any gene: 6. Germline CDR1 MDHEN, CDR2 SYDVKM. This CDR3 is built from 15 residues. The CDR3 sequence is CASSPDRGLYNEQFF. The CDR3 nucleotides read TGTGCCAGCAGTCCTGACAGGGGGTTATACAATGAGCAGTTCTTC.

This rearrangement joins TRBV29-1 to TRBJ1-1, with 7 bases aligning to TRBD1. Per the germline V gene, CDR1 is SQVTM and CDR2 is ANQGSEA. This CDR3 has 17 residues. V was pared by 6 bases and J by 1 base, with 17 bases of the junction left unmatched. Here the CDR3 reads CSVYYSEWTGRNTEAFF. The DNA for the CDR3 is TGCAGCGTCTACTATTCAGAATGGACAGGTAGGAACACTGAAGCTTTCTTT.

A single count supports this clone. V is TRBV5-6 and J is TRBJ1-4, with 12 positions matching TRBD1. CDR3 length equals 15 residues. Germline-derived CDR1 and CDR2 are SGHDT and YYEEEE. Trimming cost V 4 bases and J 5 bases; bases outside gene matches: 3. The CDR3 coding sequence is TGTGCCAGCAGCGGCGGGACAGGGGGCAATGAAAAACTGTTTTTT. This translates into CASSGGTGGNEKLFF.

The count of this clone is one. CDR3 nucleotide sequence: TGTGCCAGCAGTGTTGGAGTCCTCCACACCGGGGAGCTGTTTTTT. Its protein is CASSVGVLHTGELFF. The chain couples TRBV6-1 to TRBJ2-2; D not certain. The CDR3 totals 15 residues. In germline, CDR1 is MNHNS, CDR2 SASEGT. The V end was cut by 4 bases, the J end by 3 bases, with 12 bases between.

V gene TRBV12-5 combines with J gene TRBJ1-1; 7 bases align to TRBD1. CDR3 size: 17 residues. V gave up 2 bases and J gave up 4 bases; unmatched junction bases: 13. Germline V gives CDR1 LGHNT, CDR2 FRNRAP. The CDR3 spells CASGLRKTGAQTTEAFF. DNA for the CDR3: TGTGCTAGTGGTTTGAGAAAAACAGGGGCACAAACCACTGAAGCTTTCTTT. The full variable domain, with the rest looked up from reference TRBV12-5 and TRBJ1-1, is DARVTQTPRHKVTEMGQEVTMRCQPILGHNTVFWYRQTMMQGLELLAYFRNRAPLDDSGMPKDRFSAEMPDATLATLKIQPSEPRDSAVYFCASGLRKTGAQTTEAFFGQGTRLTVV.

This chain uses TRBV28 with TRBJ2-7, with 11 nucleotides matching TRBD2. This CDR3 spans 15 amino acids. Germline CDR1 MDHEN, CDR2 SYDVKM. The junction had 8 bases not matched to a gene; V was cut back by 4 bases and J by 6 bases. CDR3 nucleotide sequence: TGTGCCAGCAGTTCTGAGGGACTAGCGGCTCTCGAGCAGTACTTC. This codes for CASSSEGLAALEQYF. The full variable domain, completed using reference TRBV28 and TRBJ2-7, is DVKVTQSSRYLVKRTGEKVFLECVQDMDHENMFWYRQDPGLGLRLIYFSYDVKMKEKGDIPEGYSVSREKKERFSLILESASTNQTSMYLCASSSEGLAALEQYFGPGTRLTVT.

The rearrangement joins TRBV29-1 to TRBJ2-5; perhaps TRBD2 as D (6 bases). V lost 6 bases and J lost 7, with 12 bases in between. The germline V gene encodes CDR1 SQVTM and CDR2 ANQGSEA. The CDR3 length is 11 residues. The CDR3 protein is CSVPSRGTQYF. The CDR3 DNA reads TGCAGCGTCCCCTCGCGGGGGACCCAGTACTTC. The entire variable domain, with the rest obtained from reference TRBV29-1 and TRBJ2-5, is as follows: SAVISQKPSRDICQRGTSLTIQCQVDSQVTMMFWYRQQPGQSLTLIATANQGSEATYESGFVIDKFPISRPNLTFSTLTVSNMSPEDSSIYLCSVPSRGTQYFGPGTRLLVL.

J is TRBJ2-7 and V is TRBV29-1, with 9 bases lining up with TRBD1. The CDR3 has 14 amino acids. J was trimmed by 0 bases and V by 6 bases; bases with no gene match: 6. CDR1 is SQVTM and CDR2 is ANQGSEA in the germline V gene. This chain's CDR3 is CSVHGTGSSYEQYF. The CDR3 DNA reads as TGCAGCGTCCACGGGACAGGGAGCTCCTACGAGCAGTACTTC.

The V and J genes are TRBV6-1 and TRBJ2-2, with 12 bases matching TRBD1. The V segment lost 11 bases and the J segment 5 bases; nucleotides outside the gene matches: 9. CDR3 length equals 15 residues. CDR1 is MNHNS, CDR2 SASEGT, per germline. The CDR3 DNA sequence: TGTGCCGGGGGACAGGGGGCGTTTGGGACCGGGGAGCTGTTTTTT. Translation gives CAGGQGAFGTGELFF.

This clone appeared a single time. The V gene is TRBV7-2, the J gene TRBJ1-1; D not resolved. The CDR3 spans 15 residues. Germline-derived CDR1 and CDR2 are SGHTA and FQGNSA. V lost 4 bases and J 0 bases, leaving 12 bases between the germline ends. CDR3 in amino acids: CASSSMGAMNTEAFF. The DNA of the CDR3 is TGTGCCAGCAGCTCCATGGGAGCTATGAACACTGAAGCTTTCTTT.

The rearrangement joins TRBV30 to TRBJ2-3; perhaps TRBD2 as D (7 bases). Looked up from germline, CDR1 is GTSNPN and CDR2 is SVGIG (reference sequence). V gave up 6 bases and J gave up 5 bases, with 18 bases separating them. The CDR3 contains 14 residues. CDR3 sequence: CACTKGGKGDTQYF. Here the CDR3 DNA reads TGTGCCTGCACGAAGGGGGGGAAGGGAGATACGCAGTATTTT.

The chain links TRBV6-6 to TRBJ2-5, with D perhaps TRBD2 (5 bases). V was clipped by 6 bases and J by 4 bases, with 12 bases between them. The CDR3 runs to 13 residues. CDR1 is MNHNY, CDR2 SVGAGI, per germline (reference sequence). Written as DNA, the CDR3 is TGTGCCAGCAGAAAGGAGGCGATAGAGACCCAGTACTTC. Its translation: CASRKEAIETQYF.

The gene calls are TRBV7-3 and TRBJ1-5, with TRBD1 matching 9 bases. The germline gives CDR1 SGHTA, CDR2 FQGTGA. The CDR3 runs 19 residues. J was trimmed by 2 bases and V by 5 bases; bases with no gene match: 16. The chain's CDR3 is CASSQFWTGDVGRNQPQHF. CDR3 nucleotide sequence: TGTGCCAGCAGCCAATTTTGGACAGGGGACGTAGGACGCAATCAGCCCCAGCATTTT.

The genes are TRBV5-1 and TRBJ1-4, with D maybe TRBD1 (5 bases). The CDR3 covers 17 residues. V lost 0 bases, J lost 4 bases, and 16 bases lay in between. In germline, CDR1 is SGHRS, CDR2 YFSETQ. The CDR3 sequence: CASSLEWQGWNNEKLFF. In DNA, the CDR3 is TGCGCCAGCAGCTTGGAGTGGCAGGGCTGGAATAATGAAAAACTGTTTTTT.

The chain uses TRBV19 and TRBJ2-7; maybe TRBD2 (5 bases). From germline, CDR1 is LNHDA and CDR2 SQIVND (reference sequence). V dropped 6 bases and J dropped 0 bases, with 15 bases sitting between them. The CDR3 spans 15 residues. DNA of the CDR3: TGTGCCAGTAGCACCTTTGGAGGTAGCTCCTACGAGCAGTACTTC. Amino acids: CASSTFGGSSYEQYF.